One and the same sample provided the 28 T cell receptor beta chains below, sequenced in a study of cytomegalovirus exposure and HLA in healthy donors. Generated by immunoSEQ multiplex PCR, the TCRdb table keeps only in-frame clones and is missing some. The repertoire holds around 300,000 clones, about 90% seen once, with about 1% in the top ten. The sequenced sample consisted of PBMCs. These receptors were taken from a woman in her 30s in good health and CMV-seropositive.

This clone turned up a few times. The gene calls are TRBV5-1 and TRBJ2-2, with a weak D call TRBD1 (5 bases). Germline lookup yields CDR1 SGHRS and CDR2 YFSETQ. The CDR3 is 14 amino acids. V shed 6 bases and J shed 2 bases, with 11 bases lying between them. CDR3 sequence reads: CASNGARNTGELFF. Written as DNA, the CDR3 is TGCGCCAGCAATGGGGCGCGAAACACCGGGGAGCTGTTTTTT.

The chain joins TRBV7-2 to TRBJ2-5, with D perhaps matching TRBD1 (6 bases). V was pared by 1 base and J by 2 bases, with 14 bases between. The CDR3 has 16 residues. Germline V gene sequence: CDR1 SGHTA, CDR2 FQGNSA. The chain's CDR3 is CASSLVEGVGQETQYF. CDR3 DNA: TGTGCCAGCAGCTTAGTCGAGGGGGTGGGACAAGAGACCCAGTACTTC.

V gene TRBV5-1 combines with J gene TRBJ1-4, with D uncertain. V was clipped by 0 bases and J by 8 bases, with 8 bases between them. This CDR3 spans 13 amino acids. Germline CDR1 and CDR2: SGHRS and YFSETQ. CDR3 residues: CASSLDRVEKLFF. The CDR3 DNA is TGCGCCAGCAGCTTGGACCGGGTCGAAAAACTGTTTTTT.

V gene TRBV2 combines with J gene TRBJ1-3; no clear D. In germline, CDR1 is SNHLY, CDR2 FYNNEI. Deletions cut 6 bases from V and 0 bases from J, with 6 bases between. CDR3 length equals 13 residues. CDR3 loop: CASRSYSGNTIYF. The CDR3 DNA follows: TGTGCCAGCAGGAGTTACTCTGGAAACACCATATATTTT.

The rearrangement uses TRBV23-1 and TRBJ2-7; 9 bases fit TRBD1. TRBV23-1 is placed among ORFs of uncertain function. V was pared by 8 bases and J by 3 bases, with 11 bases of the junction left unmatched. The CDR3 has 15 residues. CDR3 protein: CASPHPGTGHYEQYF. The CDR3 DNA reads TGCGCCAGCCCCCACCCCGGGACAGGGCACTACGAGCAGTACTTC.

J is TRBJ1-6 and V is TRBV2; no clear D gene. CDR1 is SNHLY and CDR2 is FYNNEI in the germline V gene. The CDR3 runs 17 residues. Trimming took off 2 bases at V and 0 bases at J, with 11 bases between the two ends. The CDR3 here is CASSERMGSSYNSPLHF. CDR3 DNA: TGTGCCAGCAGTGAAAGGATGGGGAGCTCCTATAATTCACCCCTCCACTTT.

V is TRBV4-1 and J is TRBJ2-5; D gene uncertain. This CDR3 spans 16 amino acids. Trimming pared 1 base from V and 5 bases from J, leaving 17 bases between. Per the germline V gene, CDR1 is MGHRA and CDR2 is YSYEKL. This CDR3 is CASSQVLVGFQETQYF. In DNA, the CDR3 is TGCGCCAGCAGCCAAGTGCTAGTAGGGTTTCAGGAGACCCAGTACTTC.

The CDR3 bases are TGTGCCAGCAGGGCGGGAGAAAGCAATGAGCAGTTCTTC. Residues: CASRAGESNEQFF. The chain couples TRBV7-2 to TRBJ2-1; 7 nucleotides align to TRBD2. CDR1 and CDR2 from the germline V gene are SGHTA and FQGNSA. J gave up 6 bases and V 6 bases, and 5 bases lay outside the gene matches. There are 13 residues in the CDR3.

This sequence joins TRBV2 and TRBJ2-1; D not certain. The ends were cut back, 7 bases at V and 6 bases at J, with 10 bases in the middle. Germline values: CDR1 SNHLY, CDR2 FYNNEI. This CDR3 is 12 amino acids long. In nucleotides, the CDR3 is TGTGCCAGCATGGTGGTTGGCAATGAGCAGTTCTTC. Translating gives CASMVVGNEQFF.

The chain employs TRBV7-6 and TRBJ1-6; D not certain. The CDR3 consists of 14 residues. Per germline, CDR1 SGHVS and CDR2 FNYEAQ. V lost 0 bases and J lost 8, with 8 bases in between. DNA of the CDR3: TGTGCCAGCAGCTTAGCTTCGAGTTATTCACCCCTCCACTTT. Residues: CASSLASSYSPLHF.

In the case of this clone: Additional DNA sequences in this sample encode the identical CDR3. The rearrangement joins TRBV9 to TRBJ2-5, with TRBD2 matching over 7 bases. Trimming took 2 bases from V and 4 from J; bases not matched to a gene: 5. The germline V gene has CDR1 SGDLS and CDR2 YYNGEE. This CDR3 comprises 14 residues. CDR3 coding DNA: TGTGCCAGCAGCGTCGGCGGGAGCTTAGAGACCCAGTACTTC. Protein product: CASSVGGSLETQYF.

J is TRBJ2-3 and V is TRBV5-1, with D unresolved. V was trimmed by 1 base and J by 2 bases, leaving 5 bases between them. CDR1 and CDR2 from the germline V gene are SGHRS and YFSETQ. The CDR3 has 13 residues. This CDR3 is CASSLTPTDTQYF. CDR3 sequence (DNA): TGCGCCAGCAGCTTGACCCCCACAGATACGCAGTATTTT.

The chain has TRBV6-5 and TRBJ1-6; D gene uncertain. CDR1 and CDR2 (germline): MNHEY, SVGAGI. V was trimmed by 2 bases and J by 2 bases, leaving 10 bases between them. This CDR3 is 16 amino acids long. The CDR3 nucleotides read TGTGCCAGCAGTTACGCCGGTCGGACCTATAATTCACCCCTCCACTTT. Translated, it gives CASSYAGRTYNSPLHF.

The chain links TRBV5-6 to TRBJ1-1; no clear D gene. In germline, CDR1 is SGHDT, CDR2 YYEEEE. This CDR3 is 14 amino acids long. Trimming shortened V by 5 bases and J by 1 base, and 12 bases separated the two germline ends. The CDR3, as DNA: TGTGCCAGCAGTTACATAACTGGGAACACTGAAGCTTTCTTT. It translates to CASSYITGNTEAFF.

This sequence joins TRBV19 and TRBJ2-1; 12 nucleotides align to TRBD2. This CDR3 contains 16 residues. Germline values: CDR1 LNHDA, CDR2 SQIVND (reference sequence). With V trimmed by 4 bases and J by 5 bases, 6 bases remained unmatched. The chain's CDR3 is CASSNLAGGPHNEQFF. The DNA for the CDR3 is TGTGCCAGTAGTAATCTAGCGGGAGGGCCTCACAATGAGCAGTTCTTC.

The chain joins TRBV2 to TRBJ2-3; 7 bases map to TRBD2. J was trimmed by 4 bases and V by 6 bases; bases with no gene match: 7. Germline V gene sequence: CDR1 SNHLY, CDR2 FYNNEI. This CDR3 has 14 amino acids. In DNA form, the CDR3 reads TGTGCCAGCAGGGGACCGGGGGGTTCAGATACGCAGTATTTT. Translating it yields CASRGPGGSDTQYF.

The V gene is TRBV15, the J gene TRBJ2-1; 11 positions agree with TRBD2. CDR3 length equals 17 residues. V lost 2 bases, J lost 4 bases, and 7 bases stayed unmatched. Looked up from germline, CDR1 is LNHNV and CDR2 is YYDKDF (reference sequence). The CDR3 is CATSRSRLAGNYNEQFF. CDR3 DNA sequence: TGTGCCACCAGCAGATCGCGACTAGCGGGGAATTACAATGAGCAGTTCTTC.

The rearrangement joins TRBV9 to TRBJ2-2; D not certain. The CDR3 contains 15 residues. The germline V and J ends were trimmed by 0 bases and 6 bases, with 12 bases remaining between them. Germline assignment: CDR1 SGDLS and CDR2 YYNGEE. The CDR3 spells CASSVGSWSPGELFF. In DNA form, the CDR3 reads TGTGCCAGCAGCGTAGGATCCTGGAGCCCCGGGGAGCTGTTTTTT.

The chain recombines TRBV27 with TRBJ2-7; D possibly corresponds to TRBD1 (6 bases). The CDR3 covers 13 residues. The V gene's germline CDR1 is MNHEY and CDR2 SMNVEV (reference sequence). Trimming shortened V by 8 bases and J by 1 base, and 12 bases separated the two germline ends. DNA of the CDR3: TGTGCCAGCGCCACAGGGAGTTCCTACGAGCAGTACTTC. This translates into CASATGSSYEQYF.

V gene TRBV9 combines with J gene TRBJ2-5, with 9 bases fitting TRBD2. CDR1 and CDR2 (germline): SGDLS, YYNGEE. This CDR3 has 16 amino acids. The V gene end was trimmed by 1 base and the J gene end by 5 bases; junction bases not matched to a gene: 9. DNA of the CDR3: TGTGCCAGCAGCGTAACTGGAGCGGGGGGCGGGGAGACCCAGTACTTC. Its translation is CASSVTGAGGGETQYF.

Here the CDR3 DNA reads TGCGCCAGCAGCTTATTAGCAGCTACCGCTAACTATGGCTACACCTTC. It specifies CASSLLAATANYGYTF. The rearrangement links TRBV5-1 to TRBJ1-2, with D hard to call. Germline CDR1 is SGHRS and CDR2 is YFSETQ. V was clipped by 2 bases and J by 0 bases, with 14 bases between them. The CDR3 is 16 residues long.

The CDR3 coding sequence is TGTGCCAGTAGTATGAGTCTAGCCGGCGGCTACGAGCAGTACTTC. This sequence encodes CASSMSLAGGYEQYF. This chain connects TRBV19 to TRBJ2-7; perhaps TRBD2 as D (5 bases). Trimming stripped 3 bases from V and 3 bases from J, with 15 bases between. The CDR3 is 15 amino acids. Germline assignment: CDR1 LNHDA and CDR2 SQIVND (reference sequence).

This clone occurred once. V and J are TRBV4-2 and TRBJ2-5; D not resolved. The length of the CDR3 is 15 residues. Germline CDR1 reads LGHNA; CDR2 reads YNFKEQ. Trimming removed 1 base from V and 4 bases from J, with 13 bases in between. CDR3 coding DNA: TGTGCCAGCAGCCAAGCAATGGCGACCAGAGAGACCCAGTACTTC. This codes for CASSQAMATRETQYF.

The CDR3 protein is CASREAGVAKNIQYF. CDR3 bases: TGTGCCAGCAGGGAGGCAGGGGTAGCCAAAAACATTCAGTACTTC. The chain is built from TRBV27 and TRBJ2-4; D perhaps matches TRBD1 (6 bases). Trimming cost V 6 bases and J 0 bases, with 12 bases left between them. Germline CDR1 MNHEY, CDR2 SMNVEV (reference sequence). CDR3 size: 15 residues.

The chain recombines TRBV4-1 with TRBJ1-1; 7 bases are shared with TRBD1. J was trimmed by 3 bases and V by 1 base; bases with no gene match: 11. CDR3 size: 17 residues. Germline CDR1 MGHRA, CDR2 YSYEKL. The chain's CDR3 is CASSQVVRHQGDTEAFF. The CDR3 nucleotides are TGCGCCAGCAGCCAAGTCGTACGCCACCAGGGGGACACTGAAGCTTTCTTT.

The chain is built from TRBV5-6 and TRBJ1-4; 7 nucleotides match TRBD1. The CDR3 has 16 amino acids. V was pared by 3 bases and J by 3 bases, with 8 bases of the junction left unmatched. Looked up from germline, CDR1 is SGHDT and CDR2 is YYEEEE. This CDR3 reads CASSWETGSPNEKLFF. The CDR3 DNA sequence: TGTGCCAGCAGCTGGGAGACAGGGAGTCCTAATGAAAAACTGTTTTTT.

The rearrangement joins TRBV6-5 to TRBJ2-3; 7 nucleotides line up with TRBD1. Germline CDR1 is MNHEY and CDR2 is SVGAGI. This CDR3 spans 14 amino acids. V lost 5 bases, J lost 1 base, and 3 bases stayed unmatched. The CDR3 reads CASSLQGRTDTQYF. As DNA, the CDR3 is TGTGCCAGCAGTCTACAGGGGCGCACAGATACGCAGTATTTT.

V gene TRBV7-2 combines with J gene TRBJ1-1; 7 bases line up with TRBD1. Germline CDR1 SGHTA, CDR2 FQGNSA. Trimming cost V 1 base and J 11 bases; bases outside gene matches: 7. The CDR3 extends over 13 amino acids. CDR3: CASSLVVQGDAFF. In DNA form, the CDR3 reads TGTGCCAGCAGCTTAGTGGTTCAGGGGGACGCTTTCTTT.